Sequencing of this T cell receptor beta chain was carried out in a study of OX40 agonist ivuxolimab in advanced cancers. Assay used: immunoSEQ multiplex PCR; TCRdb lists only in-frame clones, some missing. Of 60,000 to 65,000 clones listed, 75% to 95% are singletons. The germline V gene encodes CDR1 MNHEY and CDR2 SVGAGI. V gave up 0 bases and J gave up 5 bases; unmatched junction bases: 6. This CDR3 has 15 residues. People who had autoimmune disease history or systemic immunosuppression were excluded. Blood draws occurred at baseline, cycle 4 day 1, and cycle 7 day 1. The V call is TRBV6-5, the J call TRBJ1-1; 7 nucleotides match TRBD1. The sample in question was CD4+ or CD8+ T cells sorted from blood, obtained in a trial of the OX40 agonist ivuxolimab. This receptor was identified in an adult with an advanced solid tumor such as melanoma, head and neck, liver or kidney cancer. CDR3 DNA sequence: TGTGCCAGCAGTTACTCAGGGGGCTTGGGAACTGAAGCTTTCTTT. It specifies CASSYSGGLGTEAFF.